The 18 T cell receptor beta chains presented below share a single source sample, sequenced in a study of technical replicates of blood from several donors. TCRdb's table, derived via immunoSEQ multiplex PCR, lists solely in-frame clones and lacks some. This sample yields about 83,000 clones, of which about 96% are seen a single time; about 0.3% belongs to the top ten. The sequenced sample was T cells isolated from PBMCs. These receptors originate from a human donor in good health.

This clone has just a few counts. The CDR3 region has the DNA TGCAGCGTTGACGACAGGAATTATGGCTACACCTTC. Its translation is CSVDDRNYGYTF. V gene TRBV29-1 combines with J gene TRBJ1-2, with D possibly matching TRBD1 (6 bases). Trimming pared 3 bases from V and 5 bases from J, leaving 10 bases between. The CDR3 has 12 amino acids. Germline loops: CDR1 SQVTM, CDR2 ANQGSEA.

The V call is TRBV11-3, the J call TRBJ2-5; 13 bases map to TRBD2. The CDR3 totals 15 residues. CDR1 and CDR2 (germline): SGHNT, YENEEA. The trim removed 4 bases at V and 3 bases at J, leaving 2 bases unmatched. CDR3 region: CASSSGLAGEETQYF. CDR3 nucleotides: TGTGCCAGCAGCTCCGGACTAGCGGGAGAAGAGACCCAGTACTTC.

V is TRBV5-8 and J is TRBJ1-1; D is undetermined. Germline V gene data show CDR1 as SGHTS and CDR2 as YDEGEE. The CDR3 covers 15 residues. V lost 0 bases to trimming and J lost 7 bases, with 16 bases between them. The CDR3 here is CASSLVQAPSLEAFF. CDR3 nucleotide sequence: TGTGCCAGCAGCTTGGTCCAGGCTCCTTCGCTTGAAGCTTTCTTT.

This chain connects TRBV7-8 to TRBJ1-1, with a weak D call TRBD1 (5 bases). The CDR3 loop spans 16 amino acids. The germline gives CDR1 SGHVS, CDR2 FQNEAQ. Trimming removed 1 base at V and 2 bases at J, with 14 bases between. For the CDR3, the DNA is TGTGCCAGCAGCTTAGGCCCCCAGGGTATAAACACTGAAGCTTTCTTT. Translation: CASSLGPQGINTEAFF.

The V and J genes are TRBV28 and TRBJ2-5; a weak D match, TRBD1 (6 bases). Germline assignment: CDR1 MDHEN and CDR2 SYDVKM. The ends were cut back, 6 bases at V and 1 base at J, with 9 bases in the middle. The CDR3 is made up of 13 amino acids. The CDR3 sequence: CASRADSQETQYF. The CDR3 coding sequence is TGTGCCAGCAGAGCGGACAGCCAAGAGACCCAGTACTTC.

A single count supports this clone. The V call is TRBV9, the J call TRBJ2-7; TRBD2 matches at 9 bases. The J segment lost 2 bases and the V segment lost 3 bases, leaving 9 bases of the junction unmatched. The CDR3 runs 16 residues. Germline V gene sequence: CDR1 SGDLS, CDR2 YYNGEE. The CDR3 DNA reads TGTGCCAGCAGCGCCCAGACTAGCGGAGCTACCTACGAGCAGTACTTC. It yields the protein CASSAQTSGATYEQYF.

J is TRBJ2-1 and V is TRBV7-6, with D possibly matching TRBD2 (5 bases). The CDR3 is made up of 14 amino acids. Trimming took off 3 bases at V and 3 bases at J, with 9 bases between the two ends. The germline gives CDR1 SGHVS, CDR2 FNYEAQ. The CDR3 is CASSFVGIYNEQFF. Here the CDR3 DNA reads TGTGCCAGCAGCTTTGTCGGGATCTACAATGAGCAGTTCTTC.

This sequence joins TRBV6-5 and TRBJ1-2; D remains ambiguous. CDR3 length: 13 residues. Trimming cost V 6 bases and J 8 bases, with 16 bases left between them. In germline, CDR1 is MNHEY, CDR2 SVGAGI. The CDR3 region has the DNA TGTGCCAGCAGGCCAGAGGTGGGTCGCGGCTACACCTTC. This gives the protein CASRPEVGRGYTF.

Written as DNA, the CDR3 is TGTGCCAGCAGTTTGTTGGGACAGGGGAATAATCAGCCCCAGCATTTT. It codes for CASSLLGQGNNQPQHF. The J gene is TRBJ1-5, the V gene TRBV27, with 10 bases identical to TRBD1. The CDR3 extends over 16 amino acids. Germline-derived CDR1 and CDR2 are MNHEY and SMNVEV (reference sequence). J gave up 4 bases and V 3 bases, and 6 bases lay outside the gene matches.

The V gene is TRBV30, the J gene TRBJ1-5; perhaps TRBD1 as D (5 bases). Trimming removed 4 bases from V and 4 bases from J, with 17 bases in between. The CDR3 has 15 amino acids. CDR1 is GTSNPN, CDR2 SVGIG, per germline (reference sequence). CDR3 protein: CAWTRREGLNQPQHF. The DNA for the CDR3 is TGTGCCTGGACCCGACGGGAGGGGCTAAATCAGCCCCAGCATTTT.

The V call is TRBV25-1, the J call TRBJ1-4, with 7 bases fitting TRBD1. Germline assignment: CDR1 MGHDK and CDR2 SYGVNS. The V and J ends lost 6 bases and 4 bases, in that order; junction bases with no gene match: 5. The CDR3 spans 14 residues. CDR3 DNA: TGTGCCAGCAGGTTAACAGGGGATAATGAAAAACTGTTTTTT. Its translation: CASRLTGDNEKLFF. Variable domain in full (rest from reference TRBV25-1 and TRBJ1-4): EADIYQTPRYLVIGTGKKITLECSQTMGHDKMYWYQQDPGMELHLIHYSYGVNSTEKGDLSSESTVSRIRTEHFPLTLESARPSHTSQYLCASRLTGDNEKLFFGSGTQLSVL.

The rearrangement uses TRBV5-1 and TRBJ1-4, with 8 positions matching TRBD1. The junction had 5 bases not matched to a gene; V was cut back by 4 bases and J by 6 bases. Germline CDR1 reads SGHRS; CDR2 reads YFSETQ. The length of the CDR3 is 14 residues. The CDR3 spells CASSQDREDEKLFF. CDR3 in DNA: TGCGCCAGCAGCCAGGACAGGGAGGATGAAAAACTGTTTTTT.

This chain connects TRBV27 to TRBJ2-2; 7 bases line up with TRBD2. V was clipped by 3 bases and J by 4 bases; unmatched bases: 8. This CDR3 is 16 amino acids long. Germline V gene lookup returns CDR1 MNHEY and CDR2 SMNVEV (reference sequence). This CDR3 is CASSFSSGEITGELFF. In DNA, the CDR3 is TGTGCCAGCAGTTTTTCGAGCGGGGAGATCACCGGGGAGCTGTTTTTT.

V and J are TRBV6-6 and TRBJ1-5, with D tentatively TRBD1 (5 bases). Trimming stripped 4 bases from V and 7 bases from J, with 14 bases between. Germline CDR1 reads MNHNY; CDR2 reads SVGAGI (reference sequence). The CDR3 extends over 14 amino acids. The CDR3 region has the DNA TGTGCCAGCAGTTTTTCGGGAGGGGAGCAGCCCCAGCATTTT. The encoded protein is CASSFSGGEQPQHF.

This chain links TRBV15 with TRBJ1-4; 10 positions agree with TRBD1. V lost 0 bases, J lost 6 bases, and 4 bases stayed unmatched. This CDR3 is built from 16 residues. Germline V gene lookup returns CDR1 LNHNV and CDR2 YYDKDF (reference sequence). CDR3 DNA sequence: TGTGCCACCAGCAGAGATCCCGGGACAGGGGATGAAAAACTGTTTTTT. Translated: CATSRDPGTGDEKLFF. Supplemented by reference TRBV15 and TRBJ1-4, the full variable domain reads DAMVIQNPRYQVTQFGKPVTLSCSQTLNHNVMYWYQQKSSQAPKLLFHYYDKDFNNEADTPDNFQSRRPNTSFCFLDIRSPGLGDTAMYLCATSRDPGTGDEKLFFGSGTQLSVL.

This sequence joins TRBV5-5 and TRBJ1-5; D unclear. Germline values: CDR1 SGHKS, CDR2 YYEKEE (reference sequence). Trimming removed 0 bases at V and 0 bases at J, with 16 bases between. The length of the CDR3 is 18 residues. In nucleotides, the CDR3 is TGTGCCAGCAGCTTGGTGCCTTCAGTCTTGTCTAGCAATCAGCCCCAGCATTTT. Protein product: CASSLVPSVLSSNQPQHF.

The genes are TRBV5-4 and TRBJ1-2, with D perhaps TRBD1 (6 bases). The length of the CDR3 is 16 residues. V was pared by 0 bases and J by 6 bases, with 18 bases between. CDR1 and CDR2 (germline): SGHNT, YYREEE (reference sequence). The CDR3 region has the DNA TGTGCCAGCAGCTTGGATGGGGGGGCCCCCCCCCATGGCTACACCTTC. It specifies CASSLDGGAPPHGYTF.

The chain carries TRBV7-6 and TRBJ2-7; 7 bases agree with TRBD2. V gave up 4 bases and J gave up 7 bases; unmatched junction bases: 7. Germline CDR1 is SGHVS and CDR2 is FNYEAQ. The CDR3 runs to 13 residues. The CDR3 DNA sequence: TGTGCCAGCAGCTCCAGGGAGGGGAAGGAGCAGTACTTC. Amino acids: CASSSREGKEQYF.